This T cell receptor (beta chain) emerged from a study of blood T cell repertoires in COVID-19. The overall study: Italy, Spain and the United States were the sources of the convalescent and acute COVID-19 samples.

Per the study methods: It was from reference gene primer amplification that nucleated cell counts were estimated. TCRdb's copy holds only in-frame clones and misses some; the assay was immunoSEQ multiplex PCR. From that table come the V and J calls and clone size; the DNA was used to work out D and trimming. The profile covers 30,000 or so clones, with roughly 90% appearing a single time and 5.5% to 7.5% taken by the ten largest. V was trimmed by 4 bases and J by 4 bases, leaving 20 bases between them. CDR3 length: 16 residues. Germline values: CDR1 SGHNT, CDR2 YENEEA. This clone was seen a single time.

This TCR came from a human donor in a cohort sampled during active COVID-19. The source material was peripheral blood. The V call is TRBV11-3, the J call TRBJ2-7; TRBD2 is a possible D gene (6 bases). Here the CDR3 reads CASSSNQAGGLYEQYF. The CDR3 DNA sequence: TGTGCCAGCAGCTCGAACCAAGCCGGGGGATTATACGAGCAGTACTTC.